Each of the 17 T cell receptor beta chains below was sequenced from the same sample in a study of T cell responses to AZD1222 COVID-19 vaccine. This table comes from immunoSEQ multiplex PCR, and its TCRdb copy is limited to in-frame clones, with some not included. The table records under 110,000 clones, about 90% of them present only once. Source: peripheral blood, taken 28 days after the second AZD1222 dose. These receptors were taken from an adult who received the AZD1222 COVID-19 vaccine.

The rearrangement uses TRBV27 and TRBJ1-2; 9 nucleotides agree with TRBD1. The CDR3 covers 15 residues. V gave up 0 bases and J gave up 5 bases; unmatched junction bases: 4. Germline V gene data show CDR1 as MNHEY and CDR2 as SMNVEV (reference sequence). This chain's CDR3 is CASSLSTGGAYGYTF. CDR3 nucleotide sequence: TGTGCCAGCAGTTTATCCACAGGGGGCGCATATGGCTACACCTTC.

This chain links TRBV3-1 (or the pseudogene TRBV3-2) with TRBJ1-4; 9 nucleotides align to TRBD1. Looked up from germline, CDR1 is LGHDT and CDR2 is YNNKEL (reference sequence). The CDR3 contains 14 residues. The trim removed 6 bases at V and 8 bases at J, leaving 7 bases unmatched. In DNA, the CDR3 is TGTGCCAGCAGGGAGGGACAGGGAGGCGAAAAACTGTTTTTT. This sequence encodes CASREGQGGEKLFF.

The chain uses TRBV25-1 and TRBJ2-3, with 9 bases matching TRBD1. The CDR3 is 14 residues long. CDR1 MGHDK and CDR2 SYGVNS come from the germline V gene. J lost 5 bases, V lost 10 bases, and 10 bases had no gene match. In nucleotides, the CDR3 is TGTGCCACCACCAGGGACAGGGCCAGAGATACGCAGTATTTT. Protein: CATTRDRARDTQYF.

This clone showed up just once. This sequence joins TRBV28 and TRBJ1-5; 7 bases agree with TRBD1. V trimming: 6 bases; J trimming: 1 base; junction bases outside the gene matches: 6. Per germline, CDR1 MDHEN and CDR2 SYDVKM. The CDR3 runs to 15 residues. The CDR3 nucleotides are TGTGCCAGCAGCCGGACAGGACGGAGCAATCAGCCCCAGCATTTT. The encoded protein is CASSRTGRSNQPQHF.

This chain uses TRBV11-2 with TRBJ2-6; tentative D call: TRBD1 (6 bases). Germline V gene data show CDR1 as SGHAT and CDR2 as FQNNGV. The V end was cut by 6 bases, the J end by 0 bases, with 18 bases between. The CDR3 runs to 18 residues. The CDR3 loop is CASRRPGHSRSGANVLTF. The CDR3 DNA sequence: TGTGCCAGCAGGCGTCCGGGACATTCCCGCTCTGGGGCCAACGTCCTGACTTTC.

This chain connects TRBV4-3 to TRBJ1-2; D possibly corresponds to TRBD1 (5 bases). V was cut by 4 bases and J by 2 bases, with 14 bases left in between. This CDR3 comprises 15 residues. The germline CDR1 and CDR2 sequences are LGHNA and YSLEER. CDR3 nucleotides: TGCGCCAGCAGCCCTCAGCTAGGGGAAAACTATGGCTACACCTTC. Protein: CASSPQLGENYGYTF.

The chain combines TRBV24-1 with TRBJ2-5; TRBD2 aligns across 8 bases. The ends lost 0 bases at V and 5 bases at J; junction bases unmatched: 10. This CDR3 region has 17 residues. The germline gives CDR1 KGHDR, CDR2 SFDVKD. CDR3 bases: TGTGCCACCAGTGATTTGCTGGATAGCGGGACCCGGGAGACCCAGTACTTC. As protein: CATSDLLDSGTRETQYF.

The chain uses TRBV7-2 and TRBJ2-7, with D maybe TRBD2 (5 bases). Trimming took 3 bases from V and 1 from J, leaving 7 bases between them. Germline CDR1 reads SGHTA; CDR2 reads FQGNSA. This CDR3 contains 13 residues. Here the CDR3 reads CASSFSGSYEQYF. The CDR3 DNA sequence: TGTGCCAGCAGCTTTTCGGGGTCCTACGAGCAGTACTTC.

The chain has TRBV2 and TRBJ1-6; possibly TRBD1 for D (5 bases). The V end was cut by 3 bases, the J end by 0 bases, with 9 bases between. Germline-derived CDR1 and CDR2 are SNHLY and FYNNEI. CDR3 size: 16 residues. The CDR3 nucleotides read TGTGCCAGCAGTGATTGGGGGAGCTCCTATAATTCACCCCTCCACTTT. This translates into CASSDWGSSYNSPLHF.

This clone has a single count. The V gene is TRBV2, the J gene TRBJ1-3; D is undetermined. V was pared by 11 bases and J by 3 bases, with 17 bases between. The CDR3 has 14 residues. CDR1 SNHLY and CDR2 FYNNEI come from the germline V gene. The CDR3 nucleotides read TGTGCCGGGAAGACGACTGGCGGTGGAAACACCATATATTTT. The encoded protein is CAGKTTGGGNTIYF. Full variable domain (remainder filled in from reference TRBV2 and TRBJ1-3): EPEVTQTPSHQVTQMGQEVILRCVPISNHLYFYWYRQILGQKVEFLVSFYNNEISEKSEIFDDQFSVERPDGSNFTLKIRSTKLEDSAMYFCAGKTTGGGNTIYFGEGSWLTVV.

The genes are TRBV5-5 and TRBJ2-7; no definite D call. Germline V lookup: CDR1 SGHKS, CDR2 YYEKEE (reference sequence). This CDR3 has 14 amino acids. The V and J ends lost 3 bases and 2 bases respectively, with 12 bases between them. The CDR3 is CASSSRVAAYEQYF. The CDR3 DNA reads TGTGCCAGCAGCTCACGAGTAGCCGCCTACGAGCAGTACTTC. Drawing the rest from reference TRBV5-5 and TRBJ2-7, the complete variable domain is DAGVTQSPTHLIKTRGQQVTLRCSPISGHKSVSWYQQVLGQGPQFIFQYYEKEERGRGNFPDRFSARQFPNYSSELNVNALLLGDSALYLCASSSRVAAYEQYFGPGTRLTVT.

The gene calls are TRBV11-2 and TRBJ1-2, with D tentatively TRBD1 (5 bases). From germline, CDR1 is SGHAT and CDR2 FQNNGV. Trimming cost V 3 bases and J 7 bases, with 12 bases left between them. This CDR3 comprises 13 residues. The CDR3 sequence is CASSFGQGSGYTF. In DNA, the CDR3 is TGTGCCAGCAGCTTCGGACAAGGGAGTGGCTACACCTTC.

The chain couples TRBV6-5 to TRBJ1-2; TRBD1 might be the D (6 bases). This CDR3 is 13 amino acids long. Trimming removed 7 bases at V and 2 bases at J, with 11 bases between. Looked up from germline, CDR1 is MNHEY and CDR2 is SVGAGI. The CDR3 DNA reads as TGTGCCAGCAAGCCGGACAGCAACTATGGCTACACCTTC. This codes for CASKPDSNYGYTF.

About this clone: Mismatch with germline at one junction end may stem from a read error. This sequence joins TRBV5-1 and TRBJ1-4; D is possibly TRBD1 (6 bases). Germline V gives CDR1 SGHRS, CDR2 YFSETQ. The CDR3 has 14 amino acids. Here the CDR3 reads CASRLDSQNEKLFF. CDR3 nucleotides: TGCGCCAGCAGATTGGACAGTCAAAATGAAAAACTGTTTTTT.

The rearrangement uses TRBV7-2 and TRBJ2-2; unclear D gene. The CDR3 has 13 amino acids. The germline V and J ends were trimmed by 3 bases and 3 bases, with 5 bases remaining between them. Per germline, CDR1 SGHTA and CDR2 FQGNSA. The CDR3 nucleotides are TGTGCCAGCAGCTTCACAGACACCGGGGAGCTGTTTTTT. The encoded protein is CASSFTDTGELFF.

The chain recombines TRBV27 with TRBJ2-7; either TRBD1 or TRBD2 may supply D (5 bases each). Germline CDR1 is MNHEY and CDR2 is SMNVEV (reference sequence). There are 15 residues in the CDR3. V was trimmed by 3 bases and J by 1 base, leaving 13 bases between them. Written as DNA, the CDR3 is TGTGCCAGCAGTTTCTCCAGGGACGGATCCTACGAGCAGTACTTC. Amino acid sequence: CASSFSRDGSYEQYF.

This chain links TRBV19 with TRBJ2-7; D might be TRBD2 (6 bases). V lost 3 bases and J 0 bases, leaving 15 bases between the germline ends. The CDR3 runs to 16 residues. Germline V CDR1 and CDR2: LNHDA, SQIVND (reference sequence). The CDR3: CASSIQGGQSSYEQYF. CDR3 in DNA: TGTGCCAGTAGTATTCAGGGAGGACAAAGCTCCTACGAGCAGTACTTC.